Each of the 12 T cell receptor beta chains below was sequenced from the same sample in a study of blood T cell repertoires in COVID-19. Sequencing used immunoSEQ multiplex PCR; TCRdb keeps in-frame clones, though not all of them. Here the sample spans 150,000 to 200,000 clones, 86% being singletons. Material for sequencing was peripheral blood. These receptors were obtained from a man between 60 and 75 years old with acute or convalescent COVID-19.

The chain links TRBV27 to TRBJ1-6; unclear D gene. This CDR3 has 12 residues. From germline, CDR1 is MNHEY and CDR2 SMNVEV (reference sequence). V dropped 3 bases and J dropped 8 bases, with 5 bases sitting between them. This CDR3 is CASSFLHSPLHF. CDR3 in DNA: TGTGCCAGCAGTTTCCTCCATTCACCCCTCCACTTT.

V gene TRBV5-5 combines with J gene TRBJ1-1; D uncertain. The CDR3 is 13 residues long. V was clipped by 1 base and J by 0 bases, with 4 bases between them. Germline CDR1 reads SGHKS; CDR2 reads YYEKEE (reference sequence). The CDR3 region has the DNA TGTGCCAGCAGCTTGCAGATGAACACTGAAGCTTTCTTT. Its translation: CASSLQMNTEAFF.

The chain recombines TRBV6-5 with TRBJ1-4, with 8 positions matching TRBD1. V was clipped by 0 bases and J by 8 bases; unmatched bases: 5. The CDR3 length is 15 residues. Germline assignment: CDR1 MNHEY and CDR2 SVGAGI. The CDR3 spells CASSYSYRGDEKLFF. The CDR3 DNA reads as TGTGCCAGCAGTTACTCTTACAGGGGGGACGAAAAACTGTTTTTT.

The chain joins TRBV7-9 to TRBJ2-1; the match to TRBD2 covers 8 bases. This CDR3 has 13 residues. CDR1 and CDR2 (germline): SEHNR, FQNEAQ (reference sequence). V trimming: 4 bases; J trimming: 8 bases; junction bases outside the gene matches: 4. The CDR3 sequence: CASSWGLVDEQFF. For the CDR3, the DNA is TGTGCCAGCAGCTGGGGACTAGTTGATGAGCAGTTCTTC.

The V and J genes are TRBV19 and TRBJ1-5; D is undetermined. The CDR3 consists of 12 residues. The ends were cut back, 6 bases at V and 5 bases at J, with 8 bases in the middle. Germline-derived CDR1 and CDR2 are LNHDA and SQIVND (reference sequence). The chain's CDR3 is CASSREHQPQHF. In DNA, the CDR3 is TGTGCCAGTAGCCGTGAGCATCAGCCCCAGCATTTT.

The rearrangement joins TRBV6-5 to TRBJ1-2, with D tentatively TRBD1 (5 bases). Germline assignment: CDR1 MNHEY and CDR2 SVGAGI. The V gene lost 5 bases and the J gene lost 8 bases, with 21 bases spanning the gap. The CDR3 spans 15 residues. The CDR3 protein is CASSLGAPSAAGYTF. CDR3 sequence (DNA): TGTGCCAGCAGTCTTGGGGCCCCCTCCGCAGCGGGCTACACCTTC.

The chain employs TRBV9 and TRBJ2-1; 10 bases line up with TRBD2. CDR3 size: 15 residues. Germline values: CDR1 SGDLS, CDR2 YYNGEE. The V and J ends lost 0 bases and 7 bases, in that order; junction bases with no gene match: 4. The CDR3 nucleotides read TGTGCCAGCAGCGTAGTCTCTAGCGGGAGAAATGAGCAGTTCTTC. Translation gives CASSVVSSGRNEQFF.

A single count supports this clone. The gene calls are TRBV10-1 and TRBJ1-1; a possible D gene is TRBD1 (5 bases). Trimming left V 5 bases short and J 10 bases short, with 17 bases between. Germline V CDR1 and CDR2: WNHNN, SYGVQD (reference sequence). The CDR3 extends over 13 amino acids. The CDR3 DNA reads TGCGCCAGCAGTAGAGGACACGACCTTGGAGCTTTCTTT. This translates into CASSRGHDLGAFF.

The gene calls are TRBV5-1 and TRBJ2-2; no definite D call. Between the trimmed V and J ends, which lost 2 bases and 6 bases, there was a span of 8 bases. The CDR3 sequence is 13 residues long. Germline assignment: CDR1 SGHRS and CDR2 YFSETQ. This chain's CDR3 is CASSFSGSGELFF. The CDR3 nucleotides are TGCGCCAGCAGCTTTTCGGGTTCCGGGGAGCTGTTTTTT.

This chain links TRBV19 with TRBJ1-1; possibly TRBD1 for D (6 bases). The germline V gene encodes CDR1 LNHDA and CDR2 SQIVND (reference sequence). Trimming took 3 bases from V and 5 from J, leaving 10 bases between them. The CDR3 extends over 13 amino acids. For the CDR3, the DNA is TGTGCCAGTAGTATCGGACAGCCGACTGAAGCTTTCTTT. This gives the protein CASSIGQPTEAFF.

The chain carries TRBV14 and TRBJ2-3; no reliable D call. CDR3 length: 13 residues. Germline V gene lookup returns CDR1 SGHDN and CDR2 FVKESK. Trimming stripped 0 bases from V and 3 bases from J, with 4 bases between. The CDR3 coding sequence is TGTGCCAGCAGCCAAGATCTAACAGATACGCAGTATTTT. It encodes CASSQDLTDTQYF.

The chain links TRBV5-1 to TRBJ1-1; D not certain. V lost 7 bases and J lost 0, with 16 bases in between. CDR1 SGHRS and CDR2 YFSETQ come from the germline V gene. The CDR3 covers 15 residues. CDR3 loop: CASPCLRIMNTEAFF. In DNA form, the CDR3 reads TGCGCCAGCCCCTGTCTGAGGATTATGAACACTGAAGCTTTCTTT.